This T cell receptor beta chain was profiled in a study of blood T cells in healthy people across ages. Study results and limitations: Long-lived and aged donors differed, with more naive CD4+ cells and higher diversity in the long-lived. The diversity estimates, figures obtained from one million T cells, were considered underestimates.

The authors ran a second PCR of about 6 to 11 cycles using a sample-barcoded 5' primer and a J-beta primer mix. Each cDNA molecule received a tag from a template-switch adaptor that had 12 random nucleotides. Using its own MiXCR run on the 5' RACE reads, TCRdb lists one record per CDR3 protein. This sample has roughly 1,700,000 distinct CDR3 sequences, with roughly 27% found just once. CDR1 is SNHLY, CDR2 FYNNEI, per germline. CDR3 length equals 11 residues. Points on this clonotype: Its target is unknown. Being one base from a much bigger clone, this may be a read error.

The TCR was taken from a woman in her 30s in good health. Source material: blood. The chain links TRBV2 to TRBJ2-3; D gene unclear. CDR3 nucleotides: TGTGCCAGCAGGGAAGAAGATACGCAGTATTTT. It codes for CASREEDTQYF.